This TCR beta chain comes out of a study of T-cell reconstitution after alpha-beta-depleted transplantation in children. The V and J ends lost 5 bases and 5 bases, in that order; junction bases with no gene match: 8. The CDR3 is made up of 14 amino acids. Unique molecular identifiers were used to barcode this TCRbeta library. Each CDR3 protein gets one entry after TCRdb re-called the PCR reads with MiXCR. The sample consists of some 200,000 distinct CDR3 sequences, 6.5% to 7.5% of them appearing once. This clonotype came up many times. The sequencing here drew on PBMCs from the stem cell graft donor, taken from the stem cell graft. The receptor's source is a human donor who donated a stem cell graft to a child with Wiskott-Aldrich syndrome. The rearrangement uses TRBV12-3 or TRBV12-4 and TRBJ2-7; 8 positions agree with TRBD1. CDR3 in DNA: TGTGCCAGCAGTCGGACAGGGATCGAACACGAGCAGTACTTC. Its protein is CASSRTGIEHEQYF.